This T cell receptor (beta chain) appears in the sequencing data of a study of T cells in Graves' hyperthyroidism and ophthalmopathy. Whole-study findings and limits: Most thyroid clonotypes with frequency above 0.001 were detected in blood.

Per germline, CDR1 SEHNR and CDR2 FQNEAQ (reference sequence). This CDR3 spans 15 amino acids. After removal of 3 bases from V and 5 bases from J, the junction contained 5 bases not matched to a gene. With respect to this clonotype: As yet, its antigen is unknown.

Amplification targeted TCR beta CDR3 regions from RNA transcripts. The HTBI primer set drove a first-round RT-PCR of the TCR CDR3. TCRdb passed the multiplex PCR reads through MiXCR, listing each CDR3 protein once. The sample gives hundreds of thousands of distinct CDR3 sequences, more than 20% of which show up once; 30% to 40% is in the top ten. The PBMCs had their origin in 8.5 to 10 ml of fresh peripheral blood. Specimen: blood. The chain combines TRBV7-9 with TRBJ2-1; 9 bases align to TRBD2. The clonotype originates from a man aged 25 to 40 with Graves' ophthalmopathy. The CDR3 DNA reads TGTGCCAGCAGCTTTCGGCGGGAGGGCCACAATGAGCAGTTCTTC. Its translation: CASSFRREGHNEQFF. The full variable domain, its missing parts supplied by reference TRBV7-9 and TRBJ2-1, is DTGVSQNPRHKITKRGQNVTFRCDPISEHNRLYWYRQTLGQGPEFLTYFQNEAQLEKSRLLSDRFSAERPKGSFSTLEIQRTEQGDSAMYLCASSFRREGHNEQFFGPGTRLTVL.